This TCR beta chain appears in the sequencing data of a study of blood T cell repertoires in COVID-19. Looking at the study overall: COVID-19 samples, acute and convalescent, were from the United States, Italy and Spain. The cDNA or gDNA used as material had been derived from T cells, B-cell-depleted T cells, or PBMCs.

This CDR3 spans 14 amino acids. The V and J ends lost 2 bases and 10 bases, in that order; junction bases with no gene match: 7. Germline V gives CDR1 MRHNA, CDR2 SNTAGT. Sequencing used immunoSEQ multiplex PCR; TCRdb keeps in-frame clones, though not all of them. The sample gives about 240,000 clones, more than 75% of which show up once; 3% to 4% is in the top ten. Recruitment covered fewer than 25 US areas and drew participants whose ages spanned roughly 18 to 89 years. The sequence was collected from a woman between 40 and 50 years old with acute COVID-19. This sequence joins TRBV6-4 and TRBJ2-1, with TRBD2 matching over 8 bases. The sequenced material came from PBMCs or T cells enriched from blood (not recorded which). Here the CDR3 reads CASSDTGGPGEQFF. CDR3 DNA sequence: TGTGCCAGCAGTGACACGGGAGGGCCGGGAGAGCAGTTCTTC.